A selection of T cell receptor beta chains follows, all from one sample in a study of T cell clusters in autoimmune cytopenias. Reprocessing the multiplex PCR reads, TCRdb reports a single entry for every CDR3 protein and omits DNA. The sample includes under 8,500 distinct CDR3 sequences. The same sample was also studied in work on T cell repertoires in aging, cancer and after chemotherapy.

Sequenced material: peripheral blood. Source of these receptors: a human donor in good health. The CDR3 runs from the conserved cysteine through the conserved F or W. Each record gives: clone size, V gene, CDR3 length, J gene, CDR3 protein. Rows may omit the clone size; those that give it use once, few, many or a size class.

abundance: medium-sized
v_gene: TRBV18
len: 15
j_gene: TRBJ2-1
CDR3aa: CASSPPARGDNEQFF

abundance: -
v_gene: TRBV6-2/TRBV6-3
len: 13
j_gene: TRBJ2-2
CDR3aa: CASTRQGAGELFF

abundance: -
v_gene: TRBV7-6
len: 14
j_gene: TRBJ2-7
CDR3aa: CASRKTGASYEQYF

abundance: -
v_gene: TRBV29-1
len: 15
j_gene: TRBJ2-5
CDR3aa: CSVFLLVGFGETQYF

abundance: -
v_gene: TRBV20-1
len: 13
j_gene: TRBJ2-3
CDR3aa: CSAREGAADTQYF

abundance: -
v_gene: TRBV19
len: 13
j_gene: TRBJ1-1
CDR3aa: CASRRGGTAEAFF

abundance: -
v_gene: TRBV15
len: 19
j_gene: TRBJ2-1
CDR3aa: CATSSLETSGGAPYNEQFF

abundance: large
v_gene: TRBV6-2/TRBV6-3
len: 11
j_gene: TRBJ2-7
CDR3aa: CASSYPDVQYF

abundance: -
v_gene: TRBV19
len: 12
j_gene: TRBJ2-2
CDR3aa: CASSTNTGELFF

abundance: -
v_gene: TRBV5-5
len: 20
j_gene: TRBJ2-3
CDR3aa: CASSWGLGLAGGRSTDTQYF

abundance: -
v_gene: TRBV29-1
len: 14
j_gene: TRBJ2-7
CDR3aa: CSASTGTGVAEQYF

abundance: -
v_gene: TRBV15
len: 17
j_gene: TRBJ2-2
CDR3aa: CATSTTPSAGRPGELFF

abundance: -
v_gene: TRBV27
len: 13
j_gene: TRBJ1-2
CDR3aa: CASSTWGGGGYTF

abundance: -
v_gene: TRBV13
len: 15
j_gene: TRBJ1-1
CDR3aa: CASSLRTAGSTEAFF

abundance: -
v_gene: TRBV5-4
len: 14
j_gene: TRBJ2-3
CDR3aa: CASSLAGSTDTQYF

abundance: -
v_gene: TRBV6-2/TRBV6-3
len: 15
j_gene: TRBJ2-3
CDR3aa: CASSKTSRSTDTQYF

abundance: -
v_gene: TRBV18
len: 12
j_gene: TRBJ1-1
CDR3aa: CASSRQGTEAFF

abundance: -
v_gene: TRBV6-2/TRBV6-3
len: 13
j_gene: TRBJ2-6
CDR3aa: CASRDPGANVLTF

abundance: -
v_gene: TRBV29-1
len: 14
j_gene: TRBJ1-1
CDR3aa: CSVAPDSLNTEAFF

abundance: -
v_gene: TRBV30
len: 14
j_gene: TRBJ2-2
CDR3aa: CAWNKATNTGELFF

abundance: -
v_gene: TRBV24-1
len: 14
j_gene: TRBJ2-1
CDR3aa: CATSGGVRLNEQFF

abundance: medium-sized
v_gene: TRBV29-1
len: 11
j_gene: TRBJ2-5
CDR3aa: CSVGDQETQYF

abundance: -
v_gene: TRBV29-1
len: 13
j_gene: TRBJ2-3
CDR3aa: CSVGLVLKDTQYF

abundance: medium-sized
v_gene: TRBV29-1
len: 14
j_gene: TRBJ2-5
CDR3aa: CSVEDAEQQETQYF

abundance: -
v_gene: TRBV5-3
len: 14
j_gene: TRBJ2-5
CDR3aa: CARSSEQGRETQYF

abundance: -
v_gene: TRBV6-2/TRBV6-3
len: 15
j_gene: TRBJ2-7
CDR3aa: CASIPLAGGWDEQYF

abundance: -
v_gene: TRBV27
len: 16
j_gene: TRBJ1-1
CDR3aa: CASSPGTGLVYTEAFF

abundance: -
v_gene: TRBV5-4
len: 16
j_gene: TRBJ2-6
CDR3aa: CASSPGPVSGANVLTF

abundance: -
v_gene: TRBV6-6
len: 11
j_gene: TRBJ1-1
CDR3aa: CASSLGGEAFF

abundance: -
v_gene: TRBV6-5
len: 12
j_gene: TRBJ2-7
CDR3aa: CASLGDSYEQYF

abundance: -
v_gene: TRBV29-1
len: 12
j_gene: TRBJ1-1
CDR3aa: CSADMGNTEAFF

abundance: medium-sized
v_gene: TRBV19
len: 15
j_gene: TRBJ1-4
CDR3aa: CASSIGSATNEKLFF

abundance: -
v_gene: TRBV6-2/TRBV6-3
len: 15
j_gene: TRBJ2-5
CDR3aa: CASSTTGGIQETQYF